The clone carrying this T cell receptor (beta chain) was seen ten or more times. What it binds is not known. Germline and junction disagree at one end, which may indicate a read error. This specimen belongs to a study of early T cells in non-severe SARS-CoV-2 infection. Study-level information: Alpha and beta chains were unpaired, from unsorted whole-blood bulk RNA.

Study outcomes and limitations: A preference for anti-spike CD8 responses marked VDJdb matching, which missed private and CD4 specificities.

Unique molecular identifiers (one per individual cDNA molecule) were attached. Via MiXCR, TCRdb re-called the 5' RACE reads, giving one row per CDR3 protein. Among around 50,000 distinct CDR3 sequences listed, around 12% were seen once. Specimen: whole blood. The receptor comes from an adult who was a healthcare worker with PCR-confirmed SARS-CoV-2 infection or an uninfected control (not recorded which).

This chain's CDR3 is CASSPPGLRSENTIYF. The CDR3 nucleotides are TGTGCCAGCTCGCCGCCGGGACTGCGCTCTGAAAACACCATATATTTT. The V and J genes are TRBV28 and TRBJ1-3; maybe TRBD1 (5 bases). CDR1 MDHEN and CDR2 SYDVKM come from the germline V gene. This CDR3 comprises 16 residues.